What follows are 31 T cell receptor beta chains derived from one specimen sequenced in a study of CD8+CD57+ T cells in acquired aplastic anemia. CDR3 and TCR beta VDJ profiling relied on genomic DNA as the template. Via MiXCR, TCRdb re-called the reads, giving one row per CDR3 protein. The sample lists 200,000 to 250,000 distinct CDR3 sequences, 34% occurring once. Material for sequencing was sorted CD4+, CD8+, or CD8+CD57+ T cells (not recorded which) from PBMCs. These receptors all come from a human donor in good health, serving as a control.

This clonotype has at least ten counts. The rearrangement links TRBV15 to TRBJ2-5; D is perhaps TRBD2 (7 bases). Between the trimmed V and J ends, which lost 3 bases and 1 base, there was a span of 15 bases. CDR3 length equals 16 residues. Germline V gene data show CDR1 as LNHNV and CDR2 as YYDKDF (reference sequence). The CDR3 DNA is TGTGCCACCAGCAGTTTAATGAGGGGGGGCCAAGAGACCCAGTACTTC. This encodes CATSSLMRGGQETQYF. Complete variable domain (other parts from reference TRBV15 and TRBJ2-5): DAMVIQNPRYQVTQFGKPVTLSCSQTLNHNVMYWYQQKSSQAPKLLFHYYDKDFNNEADTPDNFQSRRPNTSFCFLDIRSPGLGDTAMYLCATSSLMRGGQETQYFGPGTRLLVL.

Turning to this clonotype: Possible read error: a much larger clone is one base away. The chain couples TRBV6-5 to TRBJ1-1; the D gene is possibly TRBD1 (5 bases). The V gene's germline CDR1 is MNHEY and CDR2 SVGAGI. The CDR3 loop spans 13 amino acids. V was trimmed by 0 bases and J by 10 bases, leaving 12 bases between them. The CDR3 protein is CASSYSQGVRAFF. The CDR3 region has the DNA TGTGCCAGCAGTTACTCGCAGGGAGTGAGAGCTTTCTTT.

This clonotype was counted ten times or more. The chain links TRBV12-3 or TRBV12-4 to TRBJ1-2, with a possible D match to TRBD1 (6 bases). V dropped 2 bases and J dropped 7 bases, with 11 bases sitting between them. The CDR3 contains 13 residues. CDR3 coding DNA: TGTGCCAGCAGTTTATCAGGGGCGGGTGGCTACACCTTC. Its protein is CASSLSGAGGYTF.

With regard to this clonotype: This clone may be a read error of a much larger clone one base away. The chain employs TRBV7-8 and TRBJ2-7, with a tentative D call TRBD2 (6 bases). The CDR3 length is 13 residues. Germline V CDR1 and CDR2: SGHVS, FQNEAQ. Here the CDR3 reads CASSSGSSHEQYF. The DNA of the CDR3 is TGCGCCAGCAGCTCCGGGAGCTCCCACGAGCAGTACTTC.

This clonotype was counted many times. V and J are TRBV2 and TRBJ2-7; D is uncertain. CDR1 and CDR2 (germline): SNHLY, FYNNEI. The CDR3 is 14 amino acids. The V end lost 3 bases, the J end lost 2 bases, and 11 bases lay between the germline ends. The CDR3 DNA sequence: TGTGCCAGCAGTGAGGGTATCGGACCCTACGAGCAGTACTTC. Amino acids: CASSEGIGPYEQYF.

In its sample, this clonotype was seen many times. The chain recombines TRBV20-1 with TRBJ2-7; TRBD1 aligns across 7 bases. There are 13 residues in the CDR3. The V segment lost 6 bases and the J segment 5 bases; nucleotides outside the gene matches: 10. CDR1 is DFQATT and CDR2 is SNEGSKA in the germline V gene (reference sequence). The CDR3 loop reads CSAGRDRVNEQYF. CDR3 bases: TGCAGTGCCGGCCGAGACAGGGTTAACGAGCAGTACTTC.

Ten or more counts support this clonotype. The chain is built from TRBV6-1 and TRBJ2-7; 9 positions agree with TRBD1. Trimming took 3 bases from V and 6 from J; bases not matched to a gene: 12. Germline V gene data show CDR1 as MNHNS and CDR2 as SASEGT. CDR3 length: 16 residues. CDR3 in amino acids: CASSDFNRDREREQYF. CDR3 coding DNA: TGTGCCAGCAGTGATTTCAACCGGGACAGGGAGCGCGAGCAGTACTTC.

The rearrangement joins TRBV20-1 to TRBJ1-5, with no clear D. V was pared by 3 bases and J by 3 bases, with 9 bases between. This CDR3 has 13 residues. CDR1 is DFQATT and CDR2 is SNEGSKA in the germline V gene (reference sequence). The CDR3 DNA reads TGCAGTGCTAGGGGTGGAATCAATCAGCCCCAGCATTTT. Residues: CSARGGINQPQHF.

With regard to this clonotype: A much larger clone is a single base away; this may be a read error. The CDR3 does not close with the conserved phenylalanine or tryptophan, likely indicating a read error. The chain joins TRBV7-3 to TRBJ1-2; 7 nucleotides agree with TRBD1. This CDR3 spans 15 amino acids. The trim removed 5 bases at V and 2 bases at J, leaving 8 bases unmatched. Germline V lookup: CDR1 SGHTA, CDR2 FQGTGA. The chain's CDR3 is CASSPRGGGNYGYTL. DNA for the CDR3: TGTGCCAGCAGCCCCCGTGGAGGGGGCAACTATGGCTACACCCTC.

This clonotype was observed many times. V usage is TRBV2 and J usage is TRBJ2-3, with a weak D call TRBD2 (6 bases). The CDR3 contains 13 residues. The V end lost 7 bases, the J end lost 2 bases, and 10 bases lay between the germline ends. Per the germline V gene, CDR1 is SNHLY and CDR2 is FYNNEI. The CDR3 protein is CASIGGNTDTQYF. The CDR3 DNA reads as TGTGCCAGCATCGGGGGAAACACAGATACGCAGTATTTT.

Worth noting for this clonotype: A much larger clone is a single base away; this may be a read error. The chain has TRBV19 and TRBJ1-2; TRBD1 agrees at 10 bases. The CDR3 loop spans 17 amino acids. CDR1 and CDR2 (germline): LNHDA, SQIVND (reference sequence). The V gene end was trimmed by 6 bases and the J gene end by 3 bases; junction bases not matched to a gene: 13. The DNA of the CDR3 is TGTGCCAGTAGCAGGGGGTTGGACAGGGGGTTTGACTATGGCTACACCTTC. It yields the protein CASSRGLDRGFDYGYTF.

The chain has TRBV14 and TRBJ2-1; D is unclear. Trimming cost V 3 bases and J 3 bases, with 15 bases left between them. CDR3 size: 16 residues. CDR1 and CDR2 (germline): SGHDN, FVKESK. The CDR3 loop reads CASSHGRSVYYNEQFF. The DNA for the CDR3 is TGTGCCAGCAGCCACGGCAGGAGTGTTTACTACAATGAGCAGTTCTTC. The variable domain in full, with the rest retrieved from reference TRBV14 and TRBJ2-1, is EAGVTQFPSHSVIEKGQTVTLRCDPISGHDNLYWYRRVMGKEIKFLLHFVKESKQDESGMPNNRFLAERTGGTYSTLKVQPAELEDSGVYFCASSHGRSVYYNEQFFGPGTRLTVL.

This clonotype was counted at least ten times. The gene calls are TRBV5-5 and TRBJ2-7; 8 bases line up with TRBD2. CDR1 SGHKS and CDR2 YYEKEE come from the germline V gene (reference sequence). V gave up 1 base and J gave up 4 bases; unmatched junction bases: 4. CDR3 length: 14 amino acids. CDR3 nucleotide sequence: TGTGCCAGCAGCTTGTTGACTAGCGAGTACGAGCAGTACTTC. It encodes CASSLLTSEYEQYF.

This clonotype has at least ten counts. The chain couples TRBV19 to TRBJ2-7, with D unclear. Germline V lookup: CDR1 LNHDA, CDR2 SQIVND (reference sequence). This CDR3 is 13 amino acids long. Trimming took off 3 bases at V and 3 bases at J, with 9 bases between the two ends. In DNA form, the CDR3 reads TGTGCCAGTAGTATGGCGCCGGGCTACGAGCAGTACTTC. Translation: CASSMAPGYEQYF.

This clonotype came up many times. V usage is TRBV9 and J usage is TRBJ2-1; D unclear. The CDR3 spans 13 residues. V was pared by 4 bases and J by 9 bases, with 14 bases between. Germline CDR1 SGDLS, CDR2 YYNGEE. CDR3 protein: CASSTLSSPEQFF. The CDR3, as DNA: TGTGCCAGCAGCACGCTTTCTTCGCCTGAGCAGTTCTTC.

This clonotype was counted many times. The CDR3 reads CAAGFYEQYF. The CDR3 DNA follows: TGTGCCGCAGGATTCTACGAGCAGTACTTC. The chain employs TRBV30 and TRBJ2-7; D unclear. The CDR3 contains 10 residues. From germline, CDR1 is GTSNPN and CDR2 SVGIG (reference sequence). V lost 8 bases and J 3 bases, leaving 8 bases between the germline ends.

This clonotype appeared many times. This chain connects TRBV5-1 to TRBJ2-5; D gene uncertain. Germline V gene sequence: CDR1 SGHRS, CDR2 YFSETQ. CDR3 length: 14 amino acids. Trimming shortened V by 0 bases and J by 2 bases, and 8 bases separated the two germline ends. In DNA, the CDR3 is TGCGCCAGCAGCTTGGCGGTGACTCAAGAGACCCAGTACTTC. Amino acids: CASSLAVTQETQYF.

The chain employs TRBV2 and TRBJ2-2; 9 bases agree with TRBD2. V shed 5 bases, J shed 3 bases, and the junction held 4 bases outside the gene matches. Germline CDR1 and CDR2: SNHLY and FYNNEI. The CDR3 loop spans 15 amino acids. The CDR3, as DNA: TGTGCCAGCAGTTTTAGCGGGAGAGACACCGGGGAGCTGTTTTTT. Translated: CASSFSGRDTGELFF.

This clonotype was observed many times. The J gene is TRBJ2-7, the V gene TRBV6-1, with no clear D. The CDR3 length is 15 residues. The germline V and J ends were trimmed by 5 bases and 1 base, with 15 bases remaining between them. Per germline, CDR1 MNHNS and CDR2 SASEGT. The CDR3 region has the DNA TGTGCCAGCAGTCGACGACGCTACTCATCCTACGAGCAGTACTTC. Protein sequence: CASSRRRYSSYEQYF.

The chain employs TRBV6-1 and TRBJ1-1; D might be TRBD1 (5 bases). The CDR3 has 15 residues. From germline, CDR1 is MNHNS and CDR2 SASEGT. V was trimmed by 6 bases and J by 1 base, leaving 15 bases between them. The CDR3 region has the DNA TGTGCCAGCAGACCCTCGGGGACTGCGAACACTGAAGCTTTCTTT. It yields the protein CASRPSGTANTEAFF.

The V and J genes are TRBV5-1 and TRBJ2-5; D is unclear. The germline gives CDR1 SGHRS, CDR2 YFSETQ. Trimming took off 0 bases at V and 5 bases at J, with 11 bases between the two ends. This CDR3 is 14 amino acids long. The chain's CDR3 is CASSLEGFRETQYF. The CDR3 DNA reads TGCGCCAGCAGCTTGGAAGGGTTTAGGGAGACCCAGTACTTC.

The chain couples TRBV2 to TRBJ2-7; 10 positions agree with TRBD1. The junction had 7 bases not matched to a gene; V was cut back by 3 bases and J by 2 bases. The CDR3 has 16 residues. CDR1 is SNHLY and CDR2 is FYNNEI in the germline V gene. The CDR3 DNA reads TGTGCCAGCAGTGACGACACGGACAGGGGGACCTACGAGCAGTACTTC. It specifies CASSDDTDRGTYEQYF. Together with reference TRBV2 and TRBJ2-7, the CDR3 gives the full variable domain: EPEVTQTPSHQVTQMGQEVILRCVPISNHLYFYWYRQILGQKVEFLVSFYNNEISEKSEIFDDQFSVERPDGSNFTLKIRSTKLEDSAMYFCASSDDTDRGTYEQYFGPGTRLTVT.

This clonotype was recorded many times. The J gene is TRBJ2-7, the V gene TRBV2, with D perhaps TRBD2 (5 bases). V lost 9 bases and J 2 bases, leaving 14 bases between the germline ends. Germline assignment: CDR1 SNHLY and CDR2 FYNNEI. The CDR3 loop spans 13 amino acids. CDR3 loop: CASDLGRAYEQYF. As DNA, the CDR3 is TGTGCCAGTGACCTAGGGCGGGCCTACGAGCAGTACTTC.

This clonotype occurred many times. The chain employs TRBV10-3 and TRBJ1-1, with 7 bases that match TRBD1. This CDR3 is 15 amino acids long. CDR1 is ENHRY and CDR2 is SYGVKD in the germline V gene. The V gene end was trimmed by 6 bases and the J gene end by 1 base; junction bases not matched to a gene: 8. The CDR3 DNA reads TGTGCCATCAGCCCACAGGGGAATGGGAACACTGAAGCTTTCTTT. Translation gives CAISPQGNGNTEAFF.

The CDR3, as DNA: TGTGCCAGCAGCCTAGAGGGGACGGGGGAGCGCGAGCAGTACTTC. Translating it yields CASSLEGTGEREQYF. The chain employs TRBV6-1 and TRBJ2-3; a weak D match, TRBD2 (6 bases). The end of the DNA aligns better with TRBJ2-7, so the J call may be wrong. This CDR3 spans 15 amino acids. CDR1 and CDR2 from the germline V gene are MNHNS and SASEGT.

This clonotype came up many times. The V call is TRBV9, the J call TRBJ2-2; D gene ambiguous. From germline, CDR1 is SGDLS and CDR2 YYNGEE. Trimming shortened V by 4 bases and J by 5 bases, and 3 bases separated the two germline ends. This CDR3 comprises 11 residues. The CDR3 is CASSQTGELFF. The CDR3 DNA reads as TGTGCCAGCAGCCAAACCGGGGAGCTGTTTTTT.

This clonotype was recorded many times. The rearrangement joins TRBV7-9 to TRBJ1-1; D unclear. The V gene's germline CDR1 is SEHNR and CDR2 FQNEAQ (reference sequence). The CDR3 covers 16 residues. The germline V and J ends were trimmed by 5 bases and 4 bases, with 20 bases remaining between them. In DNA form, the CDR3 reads TGTGCCAGCAGCCAACGTGGCGGGTTTCAAGGCACTGAAGCTTTCTTT. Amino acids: CASSQRGGFQGTEAFF.

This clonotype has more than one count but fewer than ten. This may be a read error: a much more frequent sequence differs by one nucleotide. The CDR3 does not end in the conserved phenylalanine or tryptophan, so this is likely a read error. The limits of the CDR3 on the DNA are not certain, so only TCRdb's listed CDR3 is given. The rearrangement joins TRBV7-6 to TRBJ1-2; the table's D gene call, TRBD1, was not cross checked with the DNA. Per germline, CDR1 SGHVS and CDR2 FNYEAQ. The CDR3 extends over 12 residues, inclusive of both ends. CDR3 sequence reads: CASSFGQGSAIL.

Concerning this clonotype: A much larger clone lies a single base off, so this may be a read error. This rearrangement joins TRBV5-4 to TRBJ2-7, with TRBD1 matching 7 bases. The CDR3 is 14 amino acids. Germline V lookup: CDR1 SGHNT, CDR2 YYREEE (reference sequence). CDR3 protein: CASSTGTEPYGQYF. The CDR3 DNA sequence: TGTGCCAGCAGCACCGGGACAGAGCCCTACGGGCAGTACTTC. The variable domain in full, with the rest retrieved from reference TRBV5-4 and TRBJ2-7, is ETGVTQSPTHLIKTRGQQVTLRCSSQSGHNTVSWYQQALGQGPQFIFQYYREEENGRGNFPPRFSGLQFPNYSSELNVNALELDDSALYLCASSTGTEPYGQYFGPGTRLTVT.

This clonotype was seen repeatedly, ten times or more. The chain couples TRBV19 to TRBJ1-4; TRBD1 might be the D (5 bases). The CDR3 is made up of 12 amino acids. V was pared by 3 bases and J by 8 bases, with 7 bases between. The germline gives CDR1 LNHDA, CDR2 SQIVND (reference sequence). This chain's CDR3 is CASSIKGEKLFF. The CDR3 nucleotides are TGTGCCAGTAGTATTAAGGGGGAAAAACTGTTTTTT.

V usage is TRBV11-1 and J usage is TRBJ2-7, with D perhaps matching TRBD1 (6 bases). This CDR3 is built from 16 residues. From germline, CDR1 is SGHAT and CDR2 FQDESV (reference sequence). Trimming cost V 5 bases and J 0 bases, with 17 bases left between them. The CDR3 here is CASSRQQGSSSYEQYF. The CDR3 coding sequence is TGTGCCAGCAGCCGACAACAGGGATCGAGCTCCTACGAGCAGTACTTC.